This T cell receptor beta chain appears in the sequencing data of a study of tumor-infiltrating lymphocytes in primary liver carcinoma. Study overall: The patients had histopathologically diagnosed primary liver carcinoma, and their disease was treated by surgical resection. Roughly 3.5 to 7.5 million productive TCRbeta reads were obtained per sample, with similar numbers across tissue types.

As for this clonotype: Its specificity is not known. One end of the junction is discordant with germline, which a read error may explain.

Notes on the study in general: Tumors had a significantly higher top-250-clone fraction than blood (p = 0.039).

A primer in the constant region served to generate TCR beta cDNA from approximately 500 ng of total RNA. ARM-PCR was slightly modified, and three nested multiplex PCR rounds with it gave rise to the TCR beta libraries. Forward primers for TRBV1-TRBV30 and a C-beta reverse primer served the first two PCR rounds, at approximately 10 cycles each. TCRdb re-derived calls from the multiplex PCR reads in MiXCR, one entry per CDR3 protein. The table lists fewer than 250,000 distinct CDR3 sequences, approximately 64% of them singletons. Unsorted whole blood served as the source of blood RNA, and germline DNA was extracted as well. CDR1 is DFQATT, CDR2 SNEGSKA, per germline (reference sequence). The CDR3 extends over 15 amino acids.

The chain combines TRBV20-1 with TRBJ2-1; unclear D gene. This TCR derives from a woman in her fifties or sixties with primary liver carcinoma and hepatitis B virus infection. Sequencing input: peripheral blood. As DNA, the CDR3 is TGCAGTGCTAGAGATCGGTCAGGCGGCTACGATGAGCAGTTCTTC. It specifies CSARDRSGGYDEQFF.